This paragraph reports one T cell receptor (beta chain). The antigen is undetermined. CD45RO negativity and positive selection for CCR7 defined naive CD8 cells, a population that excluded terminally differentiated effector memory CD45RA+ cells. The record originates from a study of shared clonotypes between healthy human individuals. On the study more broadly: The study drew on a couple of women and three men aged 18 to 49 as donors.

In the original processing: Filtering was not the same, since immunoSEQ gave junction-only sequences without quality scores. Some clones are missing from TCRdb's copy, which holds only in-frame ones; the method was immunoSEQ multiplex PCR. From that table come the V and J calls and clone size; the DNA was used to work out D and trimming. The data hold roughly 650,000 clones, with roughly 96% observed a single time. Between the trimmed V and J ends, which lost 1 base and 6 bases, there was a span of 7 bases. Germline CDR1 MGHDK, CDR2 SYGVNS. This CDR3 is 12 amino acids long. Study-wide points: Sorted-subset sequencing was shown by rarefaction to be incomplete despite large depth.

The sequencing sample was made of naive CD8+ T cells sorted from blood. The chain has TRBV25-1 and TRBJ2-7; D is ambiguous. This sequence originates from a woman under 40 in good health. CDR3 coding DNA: TGTGCCAGCAGTGAATCTGGTTCCGAGCAGTACTTC. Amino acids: CASSESGSEQYF.